What follows are 15 T cell receptor beta chains derived from one specimen sequenced in a study of patients and donors after allogeneic stem cell transplantation. TCRdb re-called the RT-PCR reads through MiXCR, storing one row per CDR3 protein. The sample contains 70,000 or so distinct CDR3 sequences, 26% of which appear only once. The sequenced material came from blood, either unsorted or a sorted T cell fraction (not recorded which). All receptors come from a human donor who was either an allogeneic HSCT recipient or a stem cell or donor lymphocyte infusion donor (not recorded which). It is not recorded whose cells these are; they may come from a transplant donor.

The chain uses TRBV5-1 and TRBJ2-1; 13 nucleotides agree with TRBD2. The CDR3 length is 17 residues. Unmatched junction bases numbered 11, after V lost 4 bases and J lost 7 bases. Per germline, CDR1 SGHRS and CDR2 YFSETQ. The CDR3 spells CASSPDGLAGVGNEQFF. CDR3 bases: TGCGCCAGCAGCCCCGACGGACTAGCGGGGGTGGGTAATGAGCAGTTCTTC.

In its sample, this clonotype was seen a few times. The rearrangement uses TRBV5-1 and TRBJ1-2, with 7 positions matching TRBD1. V was clipped by 0 bases and J by 4 bases; unmatched bases: 6. This CDR3 has 15 amino acids. From germline, CDR1 is SGHRS and CDR2 YFSETQ. The CDR3 is CASSLETGLGYGYTF. The CDR3 nucleotides read TGCGCCAGCAGCTTGGAGACAGGGCTTGGCTATGGCTACACCTTC.

This clonotype came up a few times. The chain recombines TRBV2 with TRBJ2-2, with D unresolved. Trimming took 1 base from V and 2 from J, leaving 11 bases between them. The CDR3 contains 16 residues. Per the germline V gene, CDR1 is SNHLY and CDR2 is FYNNEI. The CDR3 nucleotides are TGTGCCAGCAGTGAAGATGGGAACTTCAACACCGGGGAGCTGTTTTTT. Its protein is CASSEDGNFNTGELFF.

With respect to this clonotype: One end of the junction fails to match germline, which may point to a read error. The rearrangement joins TRBV4-2 to TRBJ2-5; TRBD2 matches 10 bases. This CDR3 region has 15 residues. Per germline, CDR1 LGHNA and CDR2 YNFKEQ. The DNA of the CDR3 is TGTGCCAGCAGCCCCCCCGGGTTTGGACTAGCGGAGCGGTTCTTC. It codes for CASSPPGFGLAERFF.

This clonotype counts as medium-sized. The V and J genes are TRBV18 and TRBJ1-2; a possible D gene is TRBD1 (5 bases). The CDR3 runs 12 residues. Deletions cut 4 bases from V and 10 bases from J, with 13 bases between. Germline V gene lookup returns CDR1 KGHSH and CDR2 LQKENI. The CDR3 region is CASSRNQGDYTF. In DNA, the CDR3 is TGTGCCAGCTCACGAAACCAGGGAGACTACACCTTC.

In its sample, this clonotype was seen a few times. The chain links TRBV3-1 to TRBJ1-6; 7 bases agree with TRBD1. Germline V gives CDR1 LGHDT, CDR2 YNNKEL (reference sequence). Trimming removed 2 bases from V and 14 bases from J; junction bases left unmatched: 9. The CDR3 extends over 14 amino acids. The CDR3 nucleotides are TGTGCCAGCAGCCAATTCGGGACAGTGCGCACCCTCCACTTT. Translating gives CASSQFGTVRTLHF.

This clonotype was seen only a few times. This chain links TRBV19 with TRBJ2-5; D is perhaps TRBD2 (6 bases). The CDR3 extends over 15 amino acids. Looked up from germline, CDR1 is LNHDA and CDR2 is SQIVND (reference sequence). V was cut by 1 base and J by 4 bases, with 13 bases left in between. This CDR3 reads CASSIGQFGGETQYF. CDR3 bases: TGTGCCAGTAGTATAGGACAGTTCGGGGGAGAGACCCAGTACTTC. Full variable domain (missing parts from reference TRBV19 and TRBJ2-5): DGGITQSPKYLFRKEGQNVTLSCEQNLNHDAMYWYRQDPGQGLRLIYYSQIVNDFQKGDIAEGYSVSREKKESFPLTVTSAQKNPTAFYLCASSIGQFGGETQYFGPGTRLLVL.

In this sample, this clonotype turned up a few times. The V and J genes are TRBV28 and TRBJ1-2; the match to TRBD1 covers 10 bases. With 6 bases clipped from V and 2 bases from J, the junction kept 6 bases outside the gene matches. The CDR3 sequence is 15 residues long. Germline CDR1 MDHEN, CDR2 SYDVKM. The CDR3 bases are TGTGCCAGCAGAGAACCGGGACAGGGGAACTATGGCTACACCTTC. It specifies CASREPGQGNYGYTF.

This clonotype turned up a few times. This sequence joins TRBV11-2 and TRBJ1-2, with a weak D call TRBD1 (5 bases). The V gene lost 5 bases and the J gene lost 2 bases, with 9 bases spanning the gap. Germline CDR1 and CDR2: SGHAT and FQNNGV. CDR3 length: 13 amino acids. The CDR3 sequence is CASSRDSNYGYTF. The DNA of the CDR3 is TGTGCCAGCAGCCGCGACAGCAACTATGGCTACACCTTC.

This clonotype occurred a few times. The chain couples TRBV9 to TRBJ2-3; the D is unclear. Germline CDR1 SGDLS, CDR2 YYNGEE. The CDR3 has 12 amino acids. V was clipped by 3 bases and J by 6 bases, with 8 bases between them. The chain's CDR3 is CASSANLDTQYF. CDR3 DNA sequence: TGTGCCAGCAGCGCCAACTTGGATACGCAGTATTTT. The complete variable domain, with remaining parts taken from reference TRBV9 and TRBJ2-3, reads DSGVTQTPKHLITATGQRVTLRCSPRSGDLSVYWYQQSLDQGLQFLIQYYNGEERAKGNILERFSAQQFPDLHSELNLSSLELGDSALYFCASSANLDTQYFGPGTRLTVL.

This clonotype was seen more than once but under ten times. The chain has TRBV6-5 and TRBJ1-4, with D tentatively TRBD1 (5 bases). This CDR3 is 15 amino acids long. Trimming removed 1 base from V and 3 bases from J, with 9 bases in between. Germline CDR1 reads MNHEY; CDR2 reads SVGAGI. CDR3 coding DNA: TGTGCCAGCAGTTACTTAGGGGCACCTAATGAAAAACTGTTTTTT. Amino acid sequence: CASSYLGAPNEKLFF.

Only a few counts were recorded for this clonotype. The chain links TRBV12-3 or TRBV12-4 to TRBJ2-3; D is undetermined. The CDR3 is made up of 14 amino acids. With 3 bases removed from V and 0 bases from J, the gap between germline ends came to 7 bases. CDR3 nucleotide sequence: TGTGCCAGCAGTTTCCGGCCTAGCACAGATACGCAGTATTTT. Translated, it gives CASSFRPSTDTQYF.

The chain joins TRBV20-1 to TRBJ2-4; D could derive from TRBD1 or TRBD2 (5 bases each). Trimming took off 5 bases at V and 8 bases at J, with 25 bases between the two ends. Germline CDR1 is DFQATT and CDR2 is SNEGSKA (reference sequence). CDR3 length: 16 residues. CDR3 in DNA: TGCAGTGCTCGTAACCCCGGGACGCAGCCTAGGGACATTCAGTACTTC. It specifies CSARNPGTQPRDIQYF.

The chain couples TRBV20-1 to TRBJ1-2, with D perhaps matching TRBD1 (5 bases). CDR3 length: 15 amino acids. Trimming cost V 6 bases and J 4 bases, with 21 bases left between them. Germline CDR1 reads DFQATT; CDR2 reads SNEGSKA (reference sequence). The CDR3 coding sequence is TGCAGTGCCCCCCCAAAGGCCCCGGGGGGCTATGGCTACACCTTC. Its protein product is CSAPPKAPGGYGYTF.

This rearrangement joins TRBV27 to TRBJ2-7, with D perhaps TRBD1 or TRBD2 (5 bases each). In germline, CDR1 is MNHEY, CDR2 SMNVEV (reference sequence). This CDR3 has 13 amino acids. Trimming took 2 bases from V and 6 from J, leaving 11 bases between them. The CDR3 spells CASSLRGTPEQYF. The CDR3 DNA follows: TGTGCCAGCAGTTTAAGAGGGACCCCCGAGCAGTACTTC.